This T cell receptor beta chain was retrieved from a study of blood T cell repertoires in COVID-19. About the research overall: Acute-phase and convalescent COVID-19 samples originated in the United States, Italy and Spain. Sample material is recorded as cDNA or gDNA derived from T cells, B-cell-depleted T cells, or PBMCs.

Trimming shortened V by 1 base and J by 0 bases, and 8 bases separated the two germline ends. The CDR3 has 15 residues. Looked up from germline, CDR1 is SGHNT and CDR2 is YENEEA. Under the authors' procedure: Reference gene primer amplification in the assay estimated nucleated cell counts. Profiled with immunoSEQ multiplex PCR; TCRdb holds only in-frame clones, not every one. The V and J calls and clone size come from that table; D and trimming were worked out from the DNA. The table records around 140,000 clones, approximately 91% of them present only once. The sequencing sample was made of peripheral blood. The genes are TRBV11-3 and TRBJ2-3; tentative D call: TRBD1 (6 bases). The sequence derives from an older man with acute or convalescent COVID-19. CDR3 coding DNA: TGTGCCAGCAGCTTAGGGGGGCCCAGCACAGATACGCAGTATTTT. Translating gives CASSLGGPSTDTQYF.